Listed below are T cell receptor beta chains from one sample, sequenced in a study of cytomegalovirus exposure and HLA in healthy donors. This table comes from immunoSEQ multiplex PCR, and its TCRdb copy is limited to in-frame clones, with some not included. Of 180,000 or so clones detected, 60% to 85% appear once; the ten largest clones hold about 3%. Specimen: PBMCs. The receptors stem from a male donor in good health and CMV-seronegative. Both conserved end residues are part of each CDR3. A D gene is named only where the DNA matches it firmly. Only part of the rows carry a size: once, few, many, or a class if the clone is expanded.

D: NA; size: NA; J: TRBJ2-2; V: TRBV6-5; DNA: TGTGCCAGCAGTTACGGGACCCGGGGGAGAGGGGAGCTGTTTTTT; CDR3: CASSYGTRGRGELFF
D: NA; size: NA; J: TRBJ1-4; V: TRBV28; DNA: TGTGCCAGCAGAGAGGCGACTAATGAAAAACTGTTTTTT; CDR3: CASREATNEKLFF
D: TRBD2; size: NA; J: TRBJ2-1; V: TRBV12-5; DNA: TGTGCTAGTGGTTTGCAGCCTAGCGGGAGTATCACCTACAATGAGCAGTTCTTC; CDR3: CASGLQPSGSITYNEQFF
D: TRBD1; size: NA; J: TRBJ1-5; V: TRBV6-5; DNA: TGTGCCAGCAGCCCGGGACAGGGCTATCAGCCCCAGCATTTT; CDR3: CASSPGQGYQPQHF
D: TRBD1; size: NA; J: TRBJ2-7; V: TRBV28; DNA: TGTGCCAGCAGTTTGCGGGACAGGCGACGCTACGAGCAGTACTTC; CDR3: CASSLRDRRRYEQYF
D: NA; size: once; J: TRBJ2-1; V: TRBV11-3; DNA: TGTGCCAGCAGCCCCTGGGGCGGCAATGAGCAGTTCTTC; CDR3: CASSPWGGNEQFF
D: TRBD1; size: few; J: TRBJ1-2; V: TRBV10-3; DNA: TGTGCCATCAGTGGCCGGACAGGGTCTAACTATGGCTACACCTTC; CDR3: CAISGRTGSNYGYTF
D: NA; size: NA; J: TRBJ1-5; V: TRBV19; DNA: TGTGCCAGTAGGGAGGGAATCCAATACTCTAGCAATCAGCCCCAGCATTTT; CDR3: CASREGIQYSSNQPQHF
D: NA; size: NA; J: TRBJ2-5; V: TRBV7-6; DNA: TGTGCCAGCAGCTTAGCGATGAGGGCAGAGACCCAGTACTTC; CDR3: CASSLAMRAETQYF
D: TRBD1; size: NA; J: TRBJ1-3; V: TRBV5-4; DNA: TGTGCCAGCAGCTTGGCCAGGGGGATCGGAAACACCATATATTTT; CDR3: CASSLARGIGNTIYF
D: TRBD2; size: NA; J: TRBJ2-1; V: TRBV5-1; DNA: TGCGCCAGCAAGCTAGCGGAGTACAATGAGCAGTTCTTC; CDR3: CASKLAEYNEQFF
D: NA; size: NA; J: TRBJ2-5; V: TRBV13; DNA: TGTGCCAGCAGCTCTCTAGCACAAGAGACCCAGTACTTC; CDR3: CASSSLAQETQYF
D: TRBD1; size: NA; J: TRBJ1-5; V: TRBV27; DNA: TGTGCCAGCAGTTTATCGACAGGGACTGGCAATCAGCCCCAGCATTTT; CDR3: CASSLSTGTGNQPQHF
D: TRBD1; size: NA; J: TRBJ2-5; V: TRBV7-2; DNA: TGTGCCAGCAGCCCACAAGGGGGCAGCGGAGAGACCCAGTACTTC; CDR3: CASSPQGGSGETQYF
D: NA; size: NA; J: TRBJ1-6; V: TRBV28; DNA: TGTGCCAGCAGTCCCTACAGGGAGAGCTCCTATAATTCACCCCTCCACTTT; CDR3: CASSPYRESSYNSPLHF
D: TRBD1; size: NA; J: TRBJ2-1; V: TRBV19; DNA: TGTGCCAGTAGACTGGGGACAGCCTACAATGAGCAGTTCTTC; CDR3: CASRLGTAYNEQFF
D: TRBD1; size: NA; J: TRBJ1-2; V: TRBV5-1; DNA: TGCGCCAGCAGCCCAGGACAGGTTACGGACGGCTACACCTTC; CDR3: CASSPGQVTDGYTF
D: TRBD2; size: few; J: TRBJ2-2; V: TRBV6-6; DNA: TGTGCCAGCAGTTATATGGCGGGGGGTTCCGGGGAGCTGTTTTTT; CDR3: CASSYMAGGSGELFF
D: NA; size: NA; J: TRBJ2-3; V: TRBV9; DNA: TGTGCCAGCAGCGTAGTGTCTAGCCGAAACACAGATACGCAGTATTTT; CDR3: CASSVVSSRNTDTQYF
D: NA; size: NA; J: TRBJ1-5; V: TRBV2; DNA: TGTGCCAGCAGTACTGGGCCTCAGCCCCAGCATTTT; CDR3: CASSTGPQPQHF
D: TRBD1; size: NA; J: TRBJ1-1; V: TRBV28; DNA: TGTGCCAGCAGTCTTGGGACAGGGGGCGGGAACACTGAAGCTTTCTTT; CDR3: CASSLGTGGGNTEAFF
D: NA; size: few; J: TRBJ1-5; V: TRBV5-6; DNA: TGTGCCAGCAGCTTCCAGGGTTTCGGCAATCAGCCCCAGCATTTT; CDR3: CASSFQGFGNQPQHF
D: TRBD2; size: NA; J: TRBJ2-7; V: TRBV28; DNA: TGTGCCAGCAGTAAAGCGGGAAGCTACGAGCAGTACTTC; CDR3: CASSKAGSYEQYF
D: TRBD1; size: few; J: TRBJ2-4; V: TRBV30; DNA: TGTGCCTGGAGTCCCAGGGGACAGGCCAAAAACATTCAGTACTTC; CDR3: CAWSPRGQAKNIQYF
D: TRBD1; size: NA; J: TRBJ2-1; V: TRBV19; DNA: TGTGCCAGTAGTATTGCCCCCGGACAGGGGGCGTACAATGAGCAGTTCTTC; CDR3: CASSIAPGQGAYNEQFF
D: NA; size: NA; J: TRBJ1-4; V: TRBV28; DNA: TGTGCCAGCAGCACAGGGCCGGGTGGGGAAAAACTGTTTTTT; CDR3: CASSTGPGGEKLFF
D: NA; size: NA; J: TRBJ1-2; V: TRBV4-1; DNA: TGCGCCAGCAGCCAAGCCTGGGGGGGCTCTGTTGGCTACACCTTC; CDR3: CASSQAWGGSVGYTF
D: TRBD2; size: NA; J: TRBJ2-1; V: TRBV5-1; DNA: TGCGCCAGCAGCTCGTCCGGGACTAGCGGGATAAATGAGCAGTTCTTC; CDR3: CASSSSGTSGINEQFF
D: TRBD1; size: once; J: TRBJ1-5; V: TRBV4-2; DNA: TGTGCCAGCAGCCGAGAGCCCGGGACAGGGGGCAATCAGCCCCAGCATTTT; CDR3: CASSREPGTGGNQPQHF
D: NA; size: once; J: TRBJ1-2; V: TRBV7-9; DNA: TGTGCCAGCAGCCAAACAAACATTAACGGAGATGGCTACACCTTC; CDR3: CASSQTNINGDGYTF
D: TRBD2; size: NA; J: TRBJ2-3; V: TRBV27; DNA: TGTGCCAGCAGTCCCGGAGGTAGCGGGGGTCGGGGCTTCACAGATACGCAGTATTTT; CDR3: CASSPGGSGGRGFTDTQYF
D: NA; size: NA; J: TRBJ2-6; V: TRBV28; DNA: TGTGCCAGCAGTTTATGGCGGCGCCCTGGGGCCAACGTCCTGACTTTC; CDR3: CASSLWRRPGANVLTF
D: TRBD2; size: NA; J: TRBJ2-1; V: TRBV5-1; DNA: TGCGCCAGCAGCTCGGGACTAGCGGGGGGCTACAATGAGCAGTTCTTC; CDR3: CASSSGLAGGYNEQFF
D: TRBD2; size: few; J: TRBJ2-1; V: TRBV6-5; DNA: TGTGCCAGCAGCACAGGGACTAGCGGGAACAATGAGCAGTTCTTC; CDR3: CASSTGTSGNNEQFF
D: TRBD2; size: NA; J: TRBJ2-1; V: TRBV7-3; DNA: TGTGCCAGCAGCCAGGGACTAGCGGTCTACAATGAGCAGTTCTTC; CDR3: CASSQGLAVYNEQFF
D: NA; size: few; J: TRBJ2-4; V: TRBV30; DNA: TGTGCCTGGAGTCTCCAGGGAGGCAAAAACATTCAGTACTTC; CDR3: CAWSLQGGKNIQYF
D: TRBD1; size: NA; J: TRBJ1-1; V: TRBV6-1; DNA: TGTGCCAGCACTAGACAGGGGGCGGAGGAAGCTTTCTTT; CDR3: CASTRQGAEEAFF
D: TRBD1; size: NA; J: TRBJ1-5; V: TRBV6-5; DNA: TGTGCCAGCAGTAGGGACAGGGGAAATCAGCCCCAGCATTTT; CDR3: CASSRDRGNQPQHF
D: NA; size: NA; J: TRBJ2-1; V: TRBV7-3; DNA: TGTGCCAGCAGCTCCGCGACAGCGTCCTACAATGAGCAGTTCTTC; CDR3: CASSSATASYNEQFF
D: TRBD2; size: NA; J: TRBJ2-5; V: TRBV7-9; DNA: TGTGCCAGCAGCTTAGTGGGGTTGGGGAGGGGAGAGACCCAGTACTTC; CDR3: CASSLVGLGRGETQYF
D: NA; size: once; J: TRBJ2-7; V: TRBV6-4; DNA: TGTGCCAGCAGTGACGGGCCACTGCGAGCCTACGAGCAGTACTTC; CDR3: CASSDGPLRAYEQYF
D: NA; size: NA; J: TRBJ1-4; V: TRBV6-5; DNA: TGTGCCTCCTGGGCGGGGGGTTCTAATGAAAAACTGTTTTTT; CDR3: CASWAGGSNEKLFF
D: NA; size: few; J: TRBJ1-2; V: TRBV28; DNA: TGTGCCAGCAGCCTCCGCGTGGCAGCGAACTATGGCTACACCTTC; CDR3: CASSLRVAANYGYTF
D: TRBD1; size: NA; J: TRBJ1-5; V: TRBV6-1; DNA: TGTGCCAGCAGCCAGGACAGGGGTCAGCCCCAGCATTTT; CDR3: CASSQDRGQPQHF
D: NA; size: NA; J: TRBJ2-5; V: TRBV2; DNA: TGTGCCAGCAGCTCCCAAGAGACCCAGTACTTC; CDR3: CASSSQETQYF
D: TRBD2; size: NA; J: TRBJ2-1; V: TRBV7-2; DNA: TGTGCCAGCAGCTTAAATGGGGGGGGACGAAATGAGCAGTTCTTC; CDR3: CASSLNGGGRNEQFF
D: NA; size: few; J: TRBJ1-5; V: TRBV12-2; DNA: TGTGCAAGTCGCTCCCGCCTCAGGGTTTGCGCTCAGCCCCAGCATTTT; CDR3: CASRSRLRVCAQPQHF
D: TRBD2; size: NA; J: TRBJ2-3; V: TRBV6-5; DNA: TGTGCCAGCAGTTACGGCGGGGGACTGCTTCGGGATACGCAGTATTTT; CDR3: CASSYGGGLLRDTQYF
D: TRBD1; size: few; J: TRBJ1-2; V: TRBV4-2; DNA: TGTGCCAGCAGCCTGCGACAGGGTACTAACTATGGCTACACCTTC; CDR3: CASSLRQGTNYGYTF
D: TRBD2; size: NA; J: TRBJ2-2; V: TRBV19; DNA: TGTGCCAGTAGTATCGGCGGGAGGGCCTTCACCGGGGAGCTGTTTTTT; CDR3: CASSIGGRAFTGELFF
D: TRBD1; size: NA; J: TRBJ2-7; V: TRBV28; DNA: TGTGCCAGCAGTTTAGGGGCAGGGGGATACGAGCAGTACTTC; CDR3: CASSLGAGGYEQYF
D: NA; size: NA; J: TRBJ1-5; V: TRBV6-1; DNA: TGTGCCAGCAGTGTACAGGGCAGTCAGCCCCAGCATTTT; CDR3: CASSVQGSQPQHF